This T cell receptor (beta chain) originates from a study of T cell responses to AZD1222 COVID-19 vaccine. General study results and limits: Of spike-specific TCRs, nearly half reportedly target regions left unmutated in variants.

Clones were read by immunoSEQ multiplex PCR, and TCRdb kept only the in-frame ones, dropping some. The top ten hold around 6.3% of the sample, which has approximately 150,000 clones, around 90% seen once. This CDR3 has 14 amino acids. CDR1 and CDR2 (germline): MNHEY, SVGAGI. Between the trimmed V and J ends, which lost 2 bases and 2 bases, there was a span of 9 bases. Regarding this clone: Its specificity is unknown.

The receptor comes from an adult who received the AZD1222 COVID-19 vaccine. The chain couples TRBV6-5 to TRBJ1-2, with D unresolved. The sequences come from peripheral blood, collected 28 days after the second AZD1222 dose. The CDR3 is CASSYRVGNYGYTF. In DNA form, the CDR3 reads TGTGCCAGCAGTTACCGGGTGGGGAACTATGGCTACACCTTC.